Reported below is one TCR beta chain. In the study's own analysis: From reference gene primer amplification, estimates of nucleated cell counts were derived. The table came from immunoSEQ multiplex PCR; TCRdb's copy has only in-frame clones and leaves some out. The D gene and trimming were derived from the DNA, and the V and J assignments and clone size from that table. The sample shows more than 200,000 clones, around 87% of them seen only once. Germline V gene data show CDR1 as SGHKS and CDR2 as YYEKEE (reference sequence). V was pared by 4 bases and J by 6 bases, with 4 bases of the junction left unmatched. The CDR3 consists of 12 residues. These data belong to a study of blood T cell repertoires in COVID-19. Study context: Two negative PCRs, clearance, or symptom resolution had been documented for recovered Cohort 3 donors. Whether acute or convalescent, the COVID-19 samples came from the United States, Italy and Spain. Sample material is recorded as cDNA or gDNA derived from T cells, B-cell-depleted T cells, or PBMCs.

The chain links TRBV5-5 to TRBJ2-7, with 7 bases lining up with TRBD2. The sequenced sample was PBMCs or T cells enriched from blood (not recorded which). This sequence was found in a man younger than 45 in a cohort exposed to, infected with or recovered from COVID-19 (not recorded which). DNA for the CDR3: TGTGCCAGCAGCCCAGCGGGGCGCGAGCAGTACTTC. Translating gives CASSPAGREQYF. The variable domain in full, completed from reference TRBV5-5 and TRBJ2-7, reads DAGVTQSPTHLIKTRGQQVTLRCSPISGHKSVSWYQQVLGQGPQFIFQYYEKEERGRGNFPDRFSARQFPNYSSELNVNALLLGDSALYLCASSPAGREQYFGPGTRLTVT.